This T cell receptor beta chain was captured in a study of T cells in Graves' hyperthyroidism and ophthalmopathy. This clonotype was detected ten times or more. CDR3 length: 14 residues. In germline, CDR1 is ENHRY, CDR2 SYGVKD. V lost 4 bases to trimming and J lost 7 bases; unmatched junction nucleotides: 7. The investigators amplified TCR beta CDR3 regions from RNA transcripts. First-round RT-PCR targeting the TCR CDR3 was performed with the HTBI primer set. TCRdb analysed the multiplex PCR reads with MiXCR anew, one entry per CDR3 protein. The data show about 640,000 distinct CDR3 sequences, with about a fifth seen just once and 34% held by the top ten. Duration under 3 months, a NOSPECS grade of at least 4, and a Clinical Activity Score of at least 3 characterized the ophthalmopathy patients. Patients were excluded for uncontrolled infection, other autoimmune disease, pregnancy or lactation.

This receptor was taken from a man aged 30-40 years with Graves' ophthalmopathy. The sequenced sample was blood. The chain has TRBV10-3 and TRBJ1-1; 9 bases align to TRBD1. The chain's CDR3 is CAISGGTGRGEAFF. DNA of the CDR3: TGTGCCATCAGTGGGGGGACAGGGCGAGGTGAAGCTTTCTTT.